The clone carrying this T cell receptor (beta chain) came up many times. It was RNA transcripts that yielded the amplified TCR beta CDR3 regions. RT-PCR in the first round (using the HTBI primer set) targeted the TCR CDR3. From the multiplex PCR reads, TCRdb called clonotypes with MiXCR, one entry per CDR3 protein. The table records a few hundred thousand distinct CDR3 sequences, roughly an eighth of them present only once. The sample is drawn from a study of T cells in Graves' hyperthyroidism and ophthalmopathy. V gave up 0 bases and J gave up 5 bases; unmatched junction bases: 6. The germline CDR1 and CDR2 sequences are LGHDT and YNNKEL (reference sequence). There are 16 residues in the CDR3.

Sequencing input: blood. This clonotype was sampled from a woman aged 18-29 years with Graves' hyperthyroidism. The chain is built from TRBV3-1 and TRBJ2-3; TRBD2 aligns across 9 bases. The CDR3 coding sequence is TGTGCCAGCAGCCAAGAGTTAGCGGGAGAACGAGATACGCAGTATTTT. Protein: CASSQELAGERDTQYF.